This TCR beta chain was found in a study of shared clonotypes between healthy human individuals. Study details: Each donor's CD8 memory used one plate, CD8 naive two, each CD4 subset three. Study-level findings and limits: The study sampled only blood, and tissue repertoires likely differ.

Several immunoSEQ 96-well plates shared each subset's DNA, each plate a replicate. Under the authors' procedure: ImmunoSEQ only sent back junction sequences with no quality scores, so filtering was done differently. The method was immunoSEQ multiplex PCR; TCRdb's version includes in-frame clones alone and lacks a portion of them. From that table come the V and J calls and clone size; the DNA was used to work out D and trimming. This table holds roughly 2.2 million clones, over 90% found once. With respect to this clone: Its specificity is unknown.

CDR1 is SGHTA and CDR2 is FQGTGA in the germline V gene. V lost 4 bases to trimming and J lost 2 bases, with 11 bases between them. The CDR3 is 15 residues long. The rearrangement joins TRBV7-3 to TRBJ2-2; possibly TRBD2 for D (5 bases). The clonotype originates from a man aged 18 to 29 in good health. Some clones in this sample may be carry-over from other donors' samples. The sequencing sample was made of naive CD4+ T cells from PBMCs. Indicated subset: CD45RA+ positively selected. The DNA for the CDR3 is TGTGCCAGCAGCTCGGACGGGATTAACACCGGGGAGCTGTTTTTT. It is translated as CASSSDGINTGELFF.